The source of this T cell receptor beta chain is a study of post-analysis software for immune sequencing data. General study findings and limits: Those samples that were prepared in the same batch co-clustered strongly by F measure.

Only one count was recorded for this clonotype. The antigen is unknown. The TCR beta cDNA libraries contained unique molecular identifiers. Using its own MiXCR run on the PCR reads, TCRdb lists one record per CDR3 protein. This sample has around 200,000 distinct CDR3 sequences, with around 29% found just once. The sample taken for sequencing was blood. The source is a girl younger than 18 with multiple sclerosis.

The CDR3 reads CSARGTRVEGNTIYF. The CDR3 DNA follows: TGCAGCGCTCGGGGGACCCGGGTGGAAGGAAACACCATATATTTT. The chain has TRBV29-1 and TRBJ1-3, with D possibly TRBD1 on 5 matching bases. This CDR3 comprises 15 residues. Trimming stripped 7 bases from V and 4 bases from J, with 20 bases between. The germline V gene has CDR1 SQVTM and CDR2 ANQGSEA.